The 21 T cell receptor beta chains below come from one sample, sequenced in a study of T cell responses to AZD1222 COVID-19 vaccine. Only in-frame clones appear in the TCRdb table, and some are missing; sequencing was by immunoSEQ multiplex PCR. The table shows over 90,000 clones, with 84% occurring only once. The sample in question was peripheral blood, obtained on day 0 of AZD1222 vaccination. The receptor source for this set is an adult in good health.

This clone was counted only a few times. The same CDR3 is also encoded by other DNA sequences in this sample. The rearrangement links TRBV20-1 to TRBJ1-2; D ambiguous. Deletions cut 5 bases from V and 2 bases from J, with 3 bases between. The germline CDR1 and CDR2 sequences are DFQATT and SNEGSKA (reference sequence). This CDR3 spans 10 amino acids. The CDR3: CSAQNYGYTF. CDR3 DNA sequence: TGCAGTGCTCAGAACTATGGCTACACCTTC.

The CDR3: CASSIGNSRGYTF. The CDR3 bases are TGTGCCAGTAGTATAGGGAACAGTAGAGGCTACACCTTC. This rearrangement joins TRBV19 to TRBJ1-2; D ambiguous. Per the germline V gene, CDR1 is LNHDA and CDR2 is SQIVND (reference sequence). The CDR3 sequence is 13 residues long. The V end was cut by 1 base, the J end by 8 bases, with 11 bases between.

V usage is TRBV24-1 and J usage is TRBJ2-2, with a possible D match to TRBD2 (5 bases). The V gene's germline CDR1 is KGHDR and CDR2 SFDVKD. The CDR3 totals 11 residues. V lost 5 bases, J lost 9 bases, and 6 bases lay in between. The CDR3 loop reads CATSGEWELFF. CDR3 nucleotides: TGTGCCACCAGTGGGGAGTGGGAGCTGTTTTTT.

The chain combines TRBV24-1 with TRBJ2-5, with 8 positions matching TRBD2. There are 18 residues in the CDR3. V gave up 3 bases and J gave up 4 bases; unmatched junction bases: 15. CDR1 is KGHDR, CDR2 SFDVKD, per germline. CDR3: CATSDPSGGPLTGETQYF. Here the CDR3 DNA reads TGTGCCACCAGTGATCCCAGCGGGGGCCCTCTAACGGGAGAGACCCAGTACTTC.

Written as DNA, the CDR3 is TGTGCCAGCAGTACACCGGGACCTTACAATGAGCAGTTCTTC. This encodes CASSTPGPYNEQFF. The genes are TRBV27 and TRBJ2-1, with D possibly called TRBD1 or TRBD2 (5 bases each). The CDR3 sequence is 14 residues long. The V gene's germline CDR1 is MNHEY and CDR2 SMNVEV (reference sequence). V lost 5 bases to trimming and J lost 4 bases, with 12 bases between them.

The rearrangement uses TRBV19 and TRBJ1-2; D not certain. The germline CDR1 and CDR2 sequences are LNHDA and SQIVND (reference sequence). CDR3 length equals 18 residues. V shed 3 bases and J shed 1 base, with 21 bases lying between them. The CDR3 protein is CASSILQVWADGNYGYTF. The CDR3 DNA reads as TGTGCCAGTAGTATCCTTCAGGTGTGGGCGGACGGTAACTATGGCTACACCTTC.

The chain couples TRBV24-1 to TRBJ1-2; TRBD1 matches at 9 bases. Germline assignment: CDR1 KGHDR and CDR2 SFDVKD. V lost 4 bases, J lost 5 bases, and 7 bases stayed unmatched. This CDR3 region has 15 residues. The CDR3 DNA sequence: TGTGCCACCAGTGACCCTACCGGGACAGGGTATGGCTACACCTTC. Its translation: CATSDPTGTGYGYTF.

The J gene is TRBJ2-6, the V gene TRBV13; D unresolved. The V end was cut by 3 bases, the J end by 1 base, with 13 bases between. The germline V gene has CDR1 PRHDT and CDR2 FYEKMQ (reference sequence). This CDR3 contains 17 residues. CDR3 DNA sequence: TGTGCCAGCAGCTTTGGCGGCAGGTTGTCTGGGGCCAACGTCCTGACTTTC. It specifies CASSFGGRLSGANVLTF.

The chain combines TRBV11-3 with TRBJ2-7, with 11 nucleotides matching TRBD2. Per the germline V gene, CDR1 is SGHNT and CDR2 is YENEEA. V lost 3 bases to trimming and J lost 5 bases; unmatched junction nucleotides: 9. The CDR3 is 16 residues long. This CDR3 reads CASSFLAGGGSNEQYF. Here the CDR3 DNA reads TGTGCCAGCAGCTTCCTAGCGGGAGGTGGATCCAACGAGCAGTACTTC.

This chain uses TRBV4-2 with TRBJ2-5, with unresolved D. Germline CDR1 is LGHNA and CDR2 is YNFKEQ. Trimming removed 4 bases from V and 3 bases from J, with 15 bases in between. The length of the CDR3 is 15 residues. The CDR3 here is CASSPTSTTEETQYF. The CDR3 DNA reads as TGTGCCAGCAGCCCGACGAGCACTACAGAAGAGACCCAGTACTTC.

The gene calls are TRBV5-1 and TRBJ2-7; D unresolved. V was pared by 4 bases and J by 4 bases, with 12 bases between. Germline CDR1 reads SGHRS; CDR2 reads YFSETQ. CDR3 length: 13 amino acids. The CDR3 bases are TGCGCCAGCAGCGGGAACGGAGCGTACGAGCAGTACTTC. This translates into CASSGNGAYEQYF. Full variable domain (missing parts from reference TRBV5-1 and TRBJ2-7): KAGVTQTPRYLIKTRGQQVTLSCSPISGHRSVSWYQQTPGQGLQFLFEYFSETQRNKGNFPGRFSGRQFSNSRSEMNVSTLELGDSALYLCASSGNGAYEQYFGPGTRLTVT.

The chain employs TRBV9 and TRBJ2-1, with TRBD1 identical over 11 bases. The CDR3 sequence is 15 residues long. Germline V lookup: CDR1 SGDLS, CDR2 YYNGEE. Germline trimming cut 4 bases from V and 8 bases from J; bases unmatched to any gene: 8. CDR3 DNA: TGTGCCAGCAGCAGAGGGGGGACAGGGGGACATGAGCAGTTCTTC. Translating it yields CASSRGGTGGHEQFF.

The chain carries TRBV7-8 and TRBJ1-2; 7 nucleotides align to TRBD1. V gave up 6 bases and J gave up 8 bases; unmatched junction bases: 6. The CDR3 is made up of 12 amino acids. CDR1 and CDR2 (germline): SGHVS, FQNEAQ. In DNA, the CDR3 is TGTGCCAGCAGTTTCACAGGGGAAGGCTACACCTTC. Translating it yields CASSFTGEGYTF.

The gene calls are TRBV24-1 and TRBJ1-2; the D is unclear. Trimming removed 4 bases from V and 4 bases from J, with 9 bases in between. This CDR3 is built from 13 residues. Germline lookup yields CDR1 KGHDR and CDR2 SFDVKD. The CDR3 sequence is CATSDIDTYGYTF. Written as DNA, the CDR3 is TGTGCCACCAGTGACATCGACACCTATGGCTACACCTTC.

This rearrangement joins TRBV15 to TRBJ1-5; unclear D gene. Per germline, CDR1 LNHNV and CDR2 YYDKDF (reference sequence). This CDR3 has 14 amino acids. Trimming removed 8 bases from V and 0 bases from J, with 11 bases in between. In DNA, the CDR3 is TGTGCCACCGGGAGTCTTGATAGCAATCAGCCCCAGCATTTT. Translation: CATGSLDSNQPQHF.

DNA for the CDR3: TGTGCCAGCAAGGGACAGGGGTCCTACGAGCAGTACTTC. It codes for CASKGQGSYEQYF. The chain recombines TRBV12-3 or TRBV12-4 with TRBJ2-7; 10 bases are a match to TRBD1. V dropped 7 bases and J dropped 1; count of bases not matched to a gene: 1. The CDR3 contains 13 residues.

J is TRBJ1-6 and V is TRBV5-6, with D hard to call. Looked up from germline, CDR1 is SGHDT and CDR2 is YYEEEE. This CDR3 is built from 13 residues. Between the trimmed V and J ends, which lost 5 bases and 5 bases, there was a span of 8 bases. CDR3 DNA: TGTGCCAGCAGTGTGGGCGATAATTCACCCCTCCACTTT. This codes for CASSVGDNSPLHF.

The chain links TRBV6-5 to TRBJ2-7; TRBD1 is a possible D gene (6 bases). V was shortened by 6 bases and J by 2 bases, with 14 bases between the two germline ends. Germline loops: CDR1 MNHEY, CDR2 SVGAGI. The CDR3 totals 14 residues. CDR3 DNA: TGTGCCAGCAGACACCGGGACATTCCCTACGAGCAGTACGTC. This sequence encodes CASRHRDIPYEQYV.

The chain has TRBV6-2 or TRBV6-3 and TRBJ2-5; 10 bases fit TRBD2. The CDR3 is 17 residues long. V shed 0 bases, J shed 2 bases, and the junction held 6 bases outside the gene matches. The V gene's germline CDR1 is MNHEY and CDR2 SVGEGT. The CDR3 bases are TGTGCCAGCAGTTACTCGATGGAACTAGCGGGACAAGAGACCCAGTACTTC. This gives the protein CASSYSMELAGQETQYF.

This clone was observed a few times. This rearrangement joins TRBV6-5 to TRBJ2-6; TRBD1 aligns across 8 bases. V lost 5 bases to trimming and J lost 2 bases; unmatched junction nucleotides: 2. This CDR3 comprises 15 residues. CDR1 is MNHEY, CDR2 SVGAGI, per germline. The CDR3 DNA reads TGTGCCAGCAGTCTACAGGGGGCTGGGGCCAACGTCCTGACTTTC. Encoded protein: CASSLQGAGANVLTF.

CDR3 sequence: CASSIIHDTGELFF. For the CDR3, the DNA is TGTGCCAGTAGTATAATCCACGACACCGGGGAGCTGTTTTTT. The chain joins TRBV19 to TRBJ2-2, with D uncertain. V dropped 2 bases and J dropped 3 bases, with 7 bases sitting between them. This CDR3 spans 14 amino acids. The V gene's germline CDR1 is LNHDA and CDR2 SQIVND (reference sequence).